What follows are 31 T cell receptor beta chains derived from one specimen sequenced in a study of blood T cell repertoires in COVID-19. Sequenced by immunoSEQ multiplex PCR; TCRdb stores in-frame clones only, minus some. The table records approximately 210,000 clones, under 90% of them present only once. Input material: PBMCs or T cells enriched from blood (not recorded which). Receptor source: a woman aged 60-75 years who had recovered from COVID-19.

The CDR3 loop reads CASSQANRGSYGYTF. The CDR3 DNA sequence: TGTGCCAGCAGCCAAGCCAATAGGGGCAGCTATGGCTACACCTTC. This chain connects TRBV4-2 to TRBJ1-2, with D possibly matching TRBD1 (5 bases). The germline V and J ends were trimmed by 1 base and 4 bases, with 13 bases remaining between them. This CDR3 is 15 amino acids long. The germline V gene encodes CDR1 LGHNA and CDR2 YNFKEQ.

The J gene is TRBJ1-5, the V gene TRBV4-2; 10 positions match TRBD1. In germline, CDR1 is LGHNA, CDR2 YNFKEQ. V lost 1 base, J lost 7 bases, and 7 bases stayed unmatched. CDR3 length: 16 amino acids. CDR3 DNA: TGTGCCAGCAGCCAAGGAAGGGACAGGGGAAGCCAGCCCCAGCATTTT. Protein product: CASSQGRDRGSQPQHF.

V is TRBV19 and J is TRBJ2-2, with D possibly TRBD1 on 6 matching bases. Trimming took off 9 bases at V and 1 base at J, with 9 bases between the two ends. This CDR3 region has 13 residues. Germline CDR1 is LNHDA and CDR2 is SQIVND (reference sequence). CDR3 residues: CASRTENTGELFF. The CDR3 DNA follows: TGTGCCAGCCGGACAGAGAACACCGGGGAGCTGTTTTTT.

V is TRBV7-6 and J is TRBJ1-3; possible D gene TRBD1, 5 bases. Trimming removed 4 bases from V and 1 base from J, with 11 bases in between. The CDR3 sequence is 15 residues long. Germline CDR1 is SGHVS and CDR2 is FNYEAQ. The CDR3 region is CASSWGGNSGNTIYF. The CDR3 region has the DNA TGTGCCAGCAGCTGGGGCGGAAATTCTGGAAACACCATATATTTT.

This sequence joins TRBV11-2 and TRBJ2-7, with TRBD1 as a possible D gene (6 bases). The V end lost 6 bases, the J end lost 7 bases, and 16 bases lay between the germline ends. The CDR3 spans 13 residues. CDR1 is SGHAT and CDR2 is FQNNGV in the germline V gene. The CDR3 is CASSLDSITEQYF. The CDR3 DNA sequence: TGTGCCAGCAGTTTGGACAGCATTACGGAGCAGTACTTC.

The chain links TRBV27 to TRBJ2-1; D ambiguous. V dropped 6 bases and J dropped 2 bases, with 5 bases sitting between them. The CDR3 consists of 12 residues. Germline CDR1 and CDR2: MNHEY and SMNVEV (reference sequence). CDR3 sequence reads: CASRATYNEQFF. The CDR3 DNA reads TGTGCCAGCAGGGCCACCTACAATGAGCAGTTCTTC.

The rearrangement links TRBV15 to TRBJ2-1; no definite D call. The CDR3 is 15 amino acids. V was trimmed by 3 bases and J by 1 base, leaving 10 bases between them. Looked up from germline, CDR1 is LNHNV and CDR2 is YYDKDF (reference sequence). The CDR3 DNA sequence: TGTGCCACCAGCAGTCGGTTCGGGTCCTACAATGAGCAGTTCTTC. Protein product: CATSSRFGSYNEQFF.

In DNA form, the CDR3 reads TGTGCCTGGAGTCCCGACAGGGGGGACGAGCAGTACTTC. It translates to CAWSPDRGDEQYF. The rearrangement links TRBV30 to TRBJ2-7; TRBD1 matches 9 bases. Germline CDR1 is GTSNPN and CDR2 is SVGIG (reference sequence). This CDR3 is built from 13 residues. V lost 2 bases to trimming and J lost 5 bases; unmatched junction nucleotides: 4.

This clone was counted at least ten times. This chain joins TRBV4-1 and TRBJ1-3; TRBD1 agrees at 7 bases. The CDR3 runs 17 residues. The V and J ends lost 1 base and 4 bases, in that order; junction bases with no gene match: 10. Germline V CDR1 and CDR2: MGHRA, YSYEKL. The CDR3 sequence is CASSQGGEGAGGNTIYF. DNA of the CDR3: TGCGCCAGCAGCCAAGGAGGTGAGGGGGCAGGCGGAAACACCATATATTTT.

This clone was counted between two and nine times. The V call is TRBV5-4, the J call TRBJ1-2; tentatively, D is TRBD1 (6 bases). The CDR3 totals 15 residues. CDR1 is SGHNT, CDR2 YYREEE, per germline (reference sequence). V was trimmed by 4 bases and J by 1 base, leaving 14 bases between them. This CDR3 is CASSLRDTYNYGYTF. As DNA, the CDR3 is TGTGCCAGCAGCCTCCGGGACACCTATAACTATGGCTACACCTTC.

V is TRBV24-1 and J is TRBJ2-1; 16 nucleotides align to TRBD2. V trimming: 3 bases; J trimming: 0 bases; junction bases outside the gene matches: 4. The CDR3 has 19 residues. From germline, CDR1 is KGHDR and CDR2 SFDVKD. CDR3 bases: TGTGCCACCAGTGATACCGGGACTAGCGGGAGGGACTCCTACAATGAGCAGTTCTTC. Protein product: CATSDTGTSGRDSYNEQFF.

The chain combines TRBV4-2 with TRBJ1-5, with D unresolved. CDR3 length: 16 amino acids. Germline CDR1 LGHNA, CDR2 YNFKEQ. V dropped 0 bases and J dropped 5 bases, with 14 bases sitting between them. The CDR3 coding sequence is TGTGCCAGCAGCCAAGATAATGCCCTACCCCATCAGCCCCAGCATTTT. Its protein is CASSQDNALPHQPQHF.

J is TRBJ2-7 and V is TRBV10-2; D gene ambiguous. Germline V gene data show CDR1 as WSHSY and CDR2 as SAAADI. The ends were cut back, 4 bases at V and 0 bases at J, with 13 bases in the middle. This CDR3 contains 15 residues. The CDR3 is CASSAGSLSSYEQYF. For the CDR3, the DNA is TGCGCCAGCAGTGCCGGTAGCCTAAGCTCCTACGAGCAGTACTTC.

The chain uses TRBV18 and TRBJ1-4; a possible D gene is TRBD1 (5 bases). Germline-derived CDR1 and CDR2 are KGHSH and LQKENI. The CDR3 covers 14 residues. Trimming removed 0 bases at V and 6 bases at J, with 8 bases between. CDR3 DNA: TGTGCCAGCTCACCACCAACGGGGGATGAAAAACTGTTTTTT. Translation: CASSPPTGDEKLFF.

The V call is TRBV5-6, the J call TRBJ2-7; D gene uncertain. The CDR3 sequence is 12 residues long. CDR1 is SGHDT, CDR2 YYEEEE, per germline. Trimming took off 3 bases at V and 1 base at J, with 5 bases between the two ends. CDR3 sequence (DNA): TGTGCCAGCAGCTCGGTATCCTACGAGCAGTACTTC. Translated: CASSSVSYEQYF.

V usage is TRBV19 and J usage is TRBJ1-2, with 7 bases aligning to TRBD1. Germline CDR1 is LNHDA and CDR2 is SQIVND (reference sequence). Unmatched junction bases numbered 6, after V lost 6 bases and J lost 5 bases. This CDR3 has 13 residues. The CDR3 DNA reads TGTGCCAGTAGACCCGGACAGGTTTATGGCTACACCTTC. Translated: CASRPGQVYGYTF.

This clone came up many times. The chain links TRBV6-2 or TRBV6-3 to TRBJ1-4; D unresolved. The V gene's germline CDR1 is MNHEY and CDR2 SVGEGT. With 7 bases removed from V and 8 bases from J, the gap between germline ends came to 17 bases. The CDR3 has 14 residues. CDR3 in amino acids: CASTPRLGGEKLFF. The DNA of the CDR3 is TGTGCCAGCACCCCCAGGCTCGGAGGAGAAAAACTGTTTTTT.

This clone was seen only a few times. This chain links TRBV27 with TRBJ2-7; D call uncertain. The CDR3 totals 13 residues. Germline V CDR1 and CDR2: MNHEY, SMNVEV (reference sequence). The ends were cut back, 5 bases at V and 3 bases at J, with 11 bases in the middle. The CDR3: CASSPLSYYEQYF. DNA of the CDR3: TGTGCCAGCAGTCCCCTTTCTTACTACGAGCAGTACTTC.

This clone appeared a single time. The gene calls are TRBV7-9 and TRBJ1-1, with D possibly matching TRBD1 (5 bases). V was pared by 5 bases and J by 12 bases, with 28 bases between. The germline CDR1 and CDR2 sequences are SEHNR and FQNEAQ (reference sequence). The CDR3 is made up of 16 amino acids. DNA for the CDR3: TGTGCCAGCAGCGAGACCGGGGGGGGTCGAGGCGCGGCAACTTTCTTT. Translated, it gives CASSETGGGRGAATFF.

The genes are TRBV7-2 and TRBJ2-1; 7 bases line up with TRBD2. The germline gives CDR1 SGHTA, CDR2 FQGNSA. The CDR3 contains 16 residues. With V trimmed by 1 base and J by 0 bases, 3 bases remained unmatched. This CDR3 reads CASSLGRGSSYNEQFF. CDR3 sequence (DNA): TGTGCCAGCAGCTTAGGGCGGGGGAGCTCCTACAATGAGCAGTTCTTC.

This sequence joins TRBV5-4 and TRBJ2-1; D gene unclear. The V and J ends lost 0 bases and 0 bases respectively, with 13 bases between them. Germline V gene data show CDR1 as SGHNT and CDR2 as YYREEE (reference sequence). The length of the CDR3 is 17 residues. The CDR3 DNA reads TGTGCCAGCAGCTTGGACCCGGGTTCACGCTCCTACAATGAGCAGTTCTTC. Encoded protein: CASSLDPGSRSYNEQFF. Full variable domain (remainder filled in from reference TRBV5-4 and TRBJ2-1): ETGVTQSPTHLIKTRGQQVTLRCSSQSGHNTVSWYQQALGQGPQFIFQYYREEENGRGNFPPRFSGLQFPNYSSELNVNALELDDSALYLCASSLDPGSRSYNEQFFGPGTRLTVL.

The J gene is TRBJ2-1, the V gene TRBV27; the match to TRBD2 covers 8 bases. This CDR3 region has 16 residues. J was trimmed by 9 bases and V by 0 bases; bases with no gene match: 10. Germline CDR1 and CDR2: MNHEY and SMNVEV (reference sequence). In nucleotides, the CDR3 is TGTGCCAGCAGTTTATCGAGCGGGAGAAGTAGGATTGAGCAGTTCTTC. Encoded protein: CASSLSSGRSRIEQFF.

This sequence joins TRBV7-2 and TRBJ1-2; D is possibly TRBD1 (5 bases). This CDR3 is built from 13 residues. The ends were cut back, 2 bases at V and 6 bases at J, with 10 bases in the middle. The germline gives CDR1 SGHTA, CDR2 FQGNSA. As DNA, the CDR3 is TGTGCCAGCAGCTTATTACGGGGGGATGGCTACACCTTC. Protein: CASSLLRGDGYTF.

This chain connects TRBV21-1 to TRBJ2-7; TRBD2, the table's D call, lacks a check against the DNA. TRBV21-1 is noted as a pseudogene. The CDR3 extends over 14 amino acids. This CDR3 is CASEIAGETYEQYF. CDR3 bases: TGTGCCAGCGAAATCGCGGGAGAAACTTACGAGCAGTACTTC.

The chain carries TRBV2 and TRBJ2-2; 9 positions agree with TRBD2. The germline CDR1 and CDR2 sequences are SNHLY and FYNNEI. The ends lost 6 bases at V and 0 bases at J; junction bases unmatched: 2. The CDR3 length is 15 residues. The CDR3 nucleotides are TGTGCCAGCAGGGGGACTAGCACGAACACCGGGGAGCTGTTTTTT. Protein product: CASRGTSTNTGELFF.

Here the CDR3 DNA reads TGTGCCATCAGTGAGTCCCGGGACAGGGGGATCACAGATACGCAGTATTTT. Protein sequence: CAISESRDRGITDTQYF. The chain uses TRBV10-3 and TRBJ2-3, with 11 bases aligning to TRBD1. This CDR3 has 17 amino acids. V was pared by 0 bases and J by 2 bases, with 4 bases of the junction left unmatched. Germline CDR1 reads ENHRY; CDR2 reads SYGVKD.

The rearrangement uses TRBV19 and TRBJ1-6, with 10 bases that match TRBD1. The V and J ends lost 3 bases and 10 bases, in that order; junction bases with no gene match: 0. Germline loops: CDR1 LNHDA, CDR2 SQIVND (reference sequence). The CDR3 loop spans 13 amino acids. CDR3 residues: CASSMTGGSPLHF. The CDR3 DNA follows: TGTGCCAGTAGTATGACAGGGGGCTCACCCCTCCACTTT.

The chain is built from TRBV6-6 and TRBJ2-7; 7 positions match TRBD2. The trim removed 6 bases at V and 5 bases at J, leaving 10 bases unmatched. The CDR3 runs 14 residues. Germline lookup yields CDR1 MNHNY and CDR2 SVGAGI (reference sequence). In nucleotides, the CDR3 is TGTGCCAGCAGCAGGGACTACCCCCCGAACGAGCAGTACTTC. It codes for CASSRDYPPNEQYF.

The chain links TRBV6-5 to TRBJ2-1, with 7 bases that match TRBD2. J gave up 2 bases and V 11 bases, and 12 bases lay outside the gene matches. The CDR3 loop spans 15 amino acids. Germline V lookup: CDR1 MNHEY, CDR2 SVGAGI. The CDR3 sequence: CALLHGEGTYNEQFF. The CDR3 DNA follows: TGTGCCCTCCTCCACGGGGAGGGAACCTACAATGAGCAGTTCTTC.

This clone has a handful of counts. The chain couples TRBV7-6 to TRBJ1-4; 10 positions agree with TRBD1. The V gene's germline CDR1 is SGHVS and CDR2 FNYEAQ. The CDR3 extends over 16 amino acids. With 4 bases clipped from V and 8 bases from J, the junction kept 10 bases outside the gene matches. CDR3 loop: CASSSSAGTGVEKLFF. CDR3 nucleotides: TGTGCCAGCAGCTCGAGCGCCGGGACAGGGGTGGAAAAACTGTTTTTT.

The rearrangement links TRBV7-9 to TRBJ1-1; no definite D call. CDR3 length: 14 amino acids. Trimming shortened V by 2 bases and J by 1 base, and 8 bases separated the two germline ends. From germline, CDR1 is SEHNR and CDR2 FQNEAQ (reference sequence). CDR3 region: CASSLTRENTEAFF. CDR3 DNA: TGTGCCAGCAGCTTAACGAGGGAGAACACTGAAGCTTTCTTT.